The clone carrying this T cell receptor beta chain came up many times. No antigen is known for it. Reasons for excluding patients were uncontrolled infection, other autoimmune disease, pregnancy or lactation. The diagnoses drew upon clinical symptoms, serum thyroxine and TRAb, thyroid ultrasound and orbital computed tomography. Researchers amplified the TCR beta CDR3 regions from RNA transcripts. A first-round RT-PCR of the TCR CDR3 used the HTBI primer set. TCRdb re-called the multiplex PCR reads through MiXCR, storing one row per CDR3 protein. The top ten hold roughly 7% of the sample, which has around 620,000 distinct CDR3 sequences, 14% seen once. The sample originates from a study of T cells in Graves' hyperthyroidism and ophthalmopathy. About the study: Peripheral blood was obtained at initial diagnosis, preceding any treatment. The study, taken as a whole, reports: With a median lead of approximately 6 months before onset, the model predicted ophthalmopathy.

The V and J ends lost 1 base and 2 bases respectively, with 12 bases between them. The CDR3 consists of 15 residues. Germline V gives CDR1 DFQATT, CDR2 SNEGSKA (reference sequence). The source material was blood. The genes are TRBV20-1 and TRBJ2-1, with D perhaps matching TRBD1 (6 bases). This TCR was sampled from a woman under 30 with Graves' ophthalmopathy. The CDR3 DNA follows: TGCAGTGCTAGAGTGTTGGGACAAGCCTACAATGAGCAGTTCTTC. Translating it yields CSARVLGQAYNEQFF.